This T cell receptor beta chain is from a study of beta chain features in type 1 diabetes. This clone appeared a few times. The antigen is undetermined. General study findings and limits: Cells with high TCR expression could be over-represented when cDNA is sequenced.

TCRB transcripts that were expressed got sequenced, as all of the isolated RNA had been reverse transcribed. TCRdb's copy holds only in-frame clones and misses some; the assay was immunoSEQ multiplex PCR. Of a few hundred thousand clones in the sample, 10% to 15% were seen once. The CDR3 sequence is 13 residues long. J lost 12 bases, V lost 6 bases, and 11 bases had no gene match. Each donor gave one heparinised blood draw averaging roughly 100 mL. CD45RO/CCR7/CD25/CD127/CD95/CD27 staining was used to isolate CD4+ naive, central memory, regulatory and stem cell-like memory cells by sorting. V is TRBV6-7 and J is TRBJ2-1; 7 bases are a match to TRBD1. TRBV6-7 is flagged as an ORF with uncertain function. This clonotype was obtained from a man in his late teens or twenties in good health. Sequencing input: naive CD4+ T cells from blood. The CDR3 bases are TGTGCCAGCAGGACTGAAGGACGACAGGGGCAGTTCTTC. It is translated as CASRTEGRQGQFF.